This T cell receptor (beta chain) emerged from a study of response to subunit inactivated influenza vaccine. V dropped 5 bases and J dropped 9 bases, with 17 bases sitting between them. This CDR3 has 14 residues. Germline CDR1 reads SEHNR; CDR2 reads FQNEAQ (reference sequence). One entry per CDR3 protein, called by TCRdb with MiXCR from the RT-PCR reads. The profile shows over 150,000 distinct CDR3 sequences, around 9.2% of them singletons. The material sequenced was non-naive T cells sorted from PBMCs, taken on the day of vaccination. This rearrangement joins TRBV7-9 to TRBJ2-1; D is possibly TRBD1 (6 bases). The TCR originated in a man aged 50 or older who received an inactivated influenza vaccine. Here the CDR3 reads CASSRDNRVSEQFF. CDR3 DNA: TGTGCCAGCAGCCGAGATAACAGGGTGAGTGAGCAGTTCTTC.